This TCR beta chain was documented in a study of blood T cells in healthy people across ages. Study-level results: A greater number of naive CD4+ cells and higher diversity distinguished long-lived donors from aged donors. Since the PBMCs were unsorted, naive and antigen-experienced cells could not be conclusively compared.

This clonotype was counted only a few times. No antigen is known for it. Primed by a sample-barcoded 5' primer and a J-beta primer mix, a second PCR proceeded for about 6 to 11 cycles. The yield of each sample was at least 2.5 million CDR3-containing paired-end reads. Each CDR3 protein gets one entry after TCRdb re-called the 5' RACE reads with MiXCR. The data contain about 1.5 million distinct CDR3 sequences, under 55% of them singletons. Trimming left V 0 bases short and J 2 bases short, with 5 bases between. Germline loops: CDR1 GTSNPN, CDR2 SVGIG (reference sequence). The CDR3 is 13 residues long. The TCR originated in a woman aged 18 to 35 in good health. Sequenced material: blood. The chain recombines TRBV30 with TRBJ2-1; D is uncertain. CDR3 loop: CAWSVRTYNEQFF. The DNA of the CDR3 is TGTGCCTGGAGTGTACGGACCTACAATGAGCAGTTCTTC. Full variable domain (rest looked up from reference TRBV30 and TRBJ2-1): SQTIHQWPATLVQPVGSPLSLECTVEGTSNPNLYWYRQAAGRGLQLLFYSVGIGQISSEVPQNLSASRPQDRQFILSSKKLLLSDSGFYLCAWSVRTYNEQFFGPGTRLTVL.